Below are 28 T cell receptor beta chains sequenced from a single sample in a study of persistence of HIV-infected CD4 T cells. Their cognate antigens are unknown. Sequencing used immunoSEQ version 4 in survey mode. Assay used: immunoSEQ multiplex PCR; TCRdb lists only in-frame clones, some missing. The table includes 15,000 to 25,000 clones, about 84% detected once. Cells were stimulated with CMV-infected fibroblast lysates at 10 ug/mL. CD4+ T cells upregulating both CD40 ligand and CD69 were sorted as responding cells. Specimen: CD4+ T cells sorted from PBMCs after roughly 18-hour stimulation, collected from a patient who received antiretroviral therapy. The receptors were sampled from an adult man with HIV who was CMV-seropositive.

The CDR3 DNA sequence: TGTGCCAGCAGCGCGTCCTCCCATCAGCCCCAGCATTTT. This translates into CASSASSHQPQHF. This sequence joins TRBV6-5 and TRBJ1-5; unclear D gene. V dropped 6 bases and J dropped 5 bases, with 11 bases sitting between them. The CDR3 has 13 residues. The germline V gene encodes CDR1 MNHEY and CDR2 SVGAGI.

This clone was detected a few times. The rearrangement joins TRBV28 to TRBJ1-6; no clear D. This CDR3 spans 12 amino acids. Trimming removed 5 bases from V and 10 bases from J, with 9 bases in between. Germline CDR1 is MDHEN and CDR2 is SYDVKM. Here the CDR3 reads CASSLLVSPLHF. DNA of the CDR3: TGTGCCAGCAGTCTACTAGTCTCACCCCTCCACTTT. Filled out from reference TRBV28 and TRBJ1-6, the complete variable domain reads DVKVTQSSRYLVKRTGEKVFLECVQDMDHENMFWYRQDPGLGLRLIYFSYDVKMKEKGDIPEGYSVSREKKERFSLILESASTNQTSMYLCASSLLVSPLHFGNGTRLTVT.

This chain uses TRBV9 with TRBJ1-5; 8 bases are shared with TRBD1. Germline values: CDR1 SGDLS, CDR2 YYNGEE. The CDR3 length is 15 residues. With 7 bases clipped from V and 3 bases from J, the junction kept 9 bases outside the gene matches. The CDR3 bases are TGTGCCAGCGGCATAGGACAGGGCCTCAATCAGCCCCAGCATTTT. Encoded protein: CASGIGQGLNQPQHF. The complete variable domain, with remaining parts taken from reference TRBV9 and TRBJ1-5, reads DSGVTQTPKHLITATGQRVTLRCSPRSGDLSVYWYQQSLDQGLQFLIQYYNGEERAKGNILERFSAQQFPDLHSELNLSSLELGDSALYFCASGIGQGLNQPQHFGDGTRLSIL.

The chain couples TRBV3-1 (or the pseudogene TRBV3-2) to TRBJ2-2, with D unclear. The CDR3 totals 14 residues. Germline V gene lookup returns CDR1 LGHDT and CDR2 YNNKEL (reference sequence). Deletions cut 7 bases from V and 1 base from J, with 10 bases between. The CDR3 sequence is CASTLGQNTGELFF. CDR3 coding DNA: TGTGCCAGCACCCTAGGGCAGAACACCGGGGAGCTGTTTTTT.

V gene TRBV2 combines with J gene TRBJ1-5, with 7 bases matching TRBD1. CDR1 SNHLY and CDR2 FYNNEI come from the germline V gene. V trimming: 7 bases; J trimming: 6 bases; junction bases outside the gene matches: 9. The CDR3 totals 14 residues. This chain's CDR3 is CASTGGQAGQPQHF. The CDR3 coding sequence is TGTGCCAGCACGGGTGGACAGGCCGGTCAGCCCCAGCATTTT.

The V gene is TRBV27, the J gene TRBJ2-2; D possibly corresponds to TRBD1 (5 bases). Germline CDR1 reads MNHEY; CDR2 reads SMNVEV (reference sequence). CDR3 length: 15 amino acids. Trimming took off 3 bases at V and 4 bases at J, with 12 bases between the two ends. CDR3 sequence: CASSLFRVGTGELFF. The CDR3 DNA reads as TGTGCCAGCAGTTTGTTCAGGGTAGGCACCGGGGAGCTGTTTTTT.

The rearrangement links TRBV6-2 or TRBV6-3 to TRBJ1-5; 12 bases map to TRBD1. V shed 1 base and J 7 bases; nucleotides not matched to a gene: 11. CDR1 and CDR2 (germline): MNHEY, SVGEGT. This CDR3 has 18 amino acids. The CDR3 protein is CASSYLGQGASLGQPQHF. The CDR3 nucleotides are TGTGCCAGCAGTTACTTGGGACAGGGGGCTTCCTTAGGGCAGCCCCAGCATTTT.

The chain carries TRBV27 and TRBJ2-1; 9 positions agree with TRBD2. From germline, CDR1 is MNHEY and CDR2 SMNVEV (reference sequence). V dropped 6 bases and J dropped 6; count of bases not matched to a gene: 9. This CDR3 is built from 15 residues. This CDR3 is CASSSGLANRNEQFF. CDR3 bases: TGTGCCAGCAGCTCGGGACTAGCCAACCGCAATGAGCAGTTCTTC.

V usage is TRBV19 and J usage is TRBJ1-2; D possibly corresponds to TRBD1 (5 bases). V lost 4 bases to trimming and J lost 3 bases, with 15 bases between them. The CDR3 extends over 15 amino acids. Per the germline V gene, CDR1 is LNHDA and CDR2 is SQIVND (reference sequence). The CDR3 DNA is TGTGCCAGTAGTACCGGAGCGGGGGTAGACTATGGCTACACCTTC. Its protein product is CASSTGAGVDYGYTF.

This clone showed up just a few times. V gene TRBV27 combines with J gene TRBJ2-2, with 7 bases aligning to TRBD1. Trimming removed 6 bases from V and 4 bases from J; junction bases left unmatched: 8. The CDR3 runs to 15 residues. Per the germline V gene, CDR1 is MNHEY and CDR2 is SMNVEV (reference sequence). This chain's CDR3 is CASRQRQGPTGELFF. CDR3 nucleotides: TGTGCCAGCAGGCAGCGACAGGGCCCCACCGGGGAGCTGTTTTTT.

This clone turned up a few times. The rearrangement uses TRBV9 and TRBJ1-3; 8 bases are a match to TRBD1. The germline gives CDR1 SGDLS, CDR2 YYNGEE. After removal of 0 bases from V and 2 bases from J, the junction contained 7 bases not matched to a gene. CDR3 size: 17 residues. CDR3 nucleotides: TGTGCCAGCAGCGTAGTACCTTGGGACAGGACTGGAAACACCATATATTTT. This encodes CASSVVPWDRTGNTIYF.

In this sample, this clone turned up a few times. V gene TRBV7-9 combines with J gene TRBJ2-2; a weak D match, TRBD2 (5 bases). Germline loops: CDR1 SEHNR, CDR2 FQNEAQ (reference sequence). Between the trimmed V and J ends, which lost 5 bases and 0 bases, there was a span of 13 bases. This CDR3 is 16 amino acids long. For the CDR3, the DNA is TGTGCCAGCAGCCGTGGGCGAGGGCCGAACACCGGGGAGCTGTTTTTT. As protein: CASSRGRGPNTGELFF.

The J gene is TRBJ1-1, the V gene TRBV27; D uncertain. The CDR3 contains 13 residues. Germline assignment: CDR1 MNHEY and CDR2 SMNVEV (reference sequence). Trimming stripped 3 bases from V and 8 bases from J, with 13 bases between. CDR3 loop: CASSFTELGEAFF. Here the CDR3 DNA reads TGTGCCAGCAGTTTCACGGAACTCGGGGAAGCTTTCTTT.

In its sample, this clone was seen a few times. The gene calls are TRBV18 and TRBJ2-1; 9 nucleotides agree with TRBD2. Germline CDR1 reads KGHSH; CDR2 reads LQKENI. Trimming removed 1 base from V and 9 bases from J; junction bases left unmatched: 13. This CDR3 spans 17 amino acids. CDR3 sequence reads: CASSPLPPQRGVSEQFF. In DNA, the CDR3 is TGTGCCAGCTCACCACTGCCCCCCCAGCGGGGGGTGAGTGAGCAGTTCTTC. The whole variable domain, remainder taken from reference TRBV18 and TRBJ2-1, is NAGVMQNPRHLVRRRGQEARLRCSPMKGHSHVYWYRQLPEEGLKFMVYLQKENIIDESGMPKERFSAEFPKEGPSILRIQQVVRGDSAAYFCASSPLPPQRGVSEQFFGPGTRLTVL.

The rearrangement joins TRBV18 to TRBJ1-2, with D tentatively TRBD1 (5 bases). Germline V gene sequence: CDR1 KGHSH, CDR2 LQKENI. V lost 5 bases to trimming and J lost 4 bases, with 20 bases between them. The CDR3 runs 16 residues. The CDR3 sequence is CASSKGGTPESYGYTF. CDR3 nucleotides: TGTGCCAGCTCAAAAGGCGGGACCCCGGAGAGCTATGGCTACACCTTC.

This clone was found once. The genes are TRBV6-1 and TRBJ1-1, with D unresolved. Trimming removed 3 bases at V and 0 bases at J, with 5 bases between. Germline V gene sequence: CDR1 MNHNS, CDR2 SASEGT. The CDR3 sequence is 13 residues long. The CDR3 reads CASSDKVNTEAFF. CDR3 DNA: TGTGCCAGCAGTGACAAGGTGAACACTGAAGCTTTCTTT.

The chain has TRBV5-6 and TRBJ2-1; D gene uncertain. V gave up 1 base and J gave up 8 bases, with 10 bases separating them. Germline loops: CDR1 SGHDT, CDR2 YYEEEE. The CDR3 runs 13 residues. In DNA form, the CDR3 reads TGTGCCAGCAGCTTGAGAGGTCCCCATGAGCAGTTCTTC. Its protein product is CASSLRGPHEQFF.

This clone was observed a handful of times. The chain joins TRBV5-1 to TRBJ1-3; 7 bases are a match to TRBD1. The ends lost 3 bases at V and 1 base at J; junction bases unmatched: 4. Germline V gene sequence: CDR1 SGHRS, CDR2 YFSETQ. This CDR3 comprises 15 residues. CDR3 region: CASSSQGGSGNTIYF. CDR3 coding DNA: TGCGCCAGCAGCTCCCAGGGGGGATCTGGAAACACCATATATTTT.

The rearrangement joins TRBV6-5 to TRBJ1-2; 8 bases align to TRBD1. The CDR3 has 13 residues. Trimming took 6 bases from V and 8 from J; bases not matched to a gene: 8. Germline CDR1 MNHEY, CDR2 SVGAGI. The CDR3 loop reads CASRQGQAAGYTF. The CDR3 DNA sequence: TGTGCCAGCAGACAGGGACAGGCGGCCGGCTACACCTTC.

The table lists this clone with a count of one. CDR3 bases: TGTGCCAGCAGCCAAGAACAGCGACTGTCCTACGAGCAGTACTTC. Protein: CASSQEQRLSYEQYF. V is TRBV14 and J is TRBJ2-7, with unresolved D. The CDR3 sequence is 15 residues long. V was clipped by 0 bases and J by 1 base, with 10 bases between them. CDR1 and CDR2 (germline): SGHDN, FVKESK.

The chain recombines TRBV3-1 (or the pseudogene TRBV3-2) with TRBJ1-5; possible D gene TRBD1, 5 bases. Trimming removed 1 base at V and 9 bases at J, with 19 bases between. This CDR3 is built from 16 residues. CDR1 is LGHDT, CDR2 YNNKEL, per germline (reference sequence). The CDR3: CASSQGTGTSLRPQHF. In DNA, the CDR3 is TGTGCCAGCAGCCAAGGAACCGGGACCAGCTTAAGGCCCCAGCATTTT.

CDR3 sequence (DNA): TGCGCCAGCAGCCAAGTTAGCGGGGGCTACAATGAGCAGTTCTTC. It codes for CASSQVSGGYNEQFF. The V gene is TRBV4-1, the J gene TRBJ2-1; 9 bases agree with TRBD2. Per germline, CDR1 MGHRA and CDR2 YSYEKL. Losses at the gene ends were 1 base for V and 3 bases for J; bases not matched to a gene: 1. The CDR3 contains 15 residues.

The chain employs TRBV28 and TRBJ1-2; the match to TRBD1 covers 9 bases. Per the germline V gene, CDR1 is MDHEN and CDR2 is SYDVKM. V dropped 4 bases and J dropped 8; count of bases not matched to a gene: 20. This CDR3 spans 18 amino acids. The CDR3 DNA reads TGTGCCAGCAGTTCCATCTTACCGGACAGGGGATCAGCGAAAGGCTACACCTTC. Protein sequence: CASSSILPDRGSAKGYTF.

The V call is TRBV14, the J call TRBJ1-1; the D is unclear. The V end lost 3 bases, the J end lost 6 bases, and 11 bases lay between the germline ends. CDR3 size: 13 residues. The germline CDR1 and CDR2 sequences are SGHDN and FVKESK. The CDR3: CASSQARGAEAFF. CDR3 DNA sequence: TGTGCCAGCAGCCAGGCCCGGGGAGCTGAAGCTTTCTTT.

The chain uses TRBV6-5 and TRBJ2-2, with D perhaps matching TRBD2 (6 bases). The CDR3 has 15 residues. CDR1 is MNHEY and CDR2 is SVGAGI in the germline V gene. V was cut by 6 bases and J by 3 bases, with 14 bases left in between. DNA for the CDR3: TGTGCCAGCAGACCCACTAGCCTCGACACCGGGGAGCTGTTTTTT. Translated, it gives CASRPTSLDTGELFF.

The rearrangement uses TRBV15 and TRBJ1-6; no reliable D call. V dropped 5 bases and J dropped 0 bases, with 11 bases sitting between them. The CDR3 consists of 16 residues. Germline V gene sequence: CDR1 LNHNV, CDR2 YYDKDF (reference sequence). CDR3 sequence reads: CATSFPIGSYNSPLHF. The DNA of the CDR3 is TGTGCCACCAGCTTCCCCATAGGCTCCTATAATTCACCCCTCCACTTT.

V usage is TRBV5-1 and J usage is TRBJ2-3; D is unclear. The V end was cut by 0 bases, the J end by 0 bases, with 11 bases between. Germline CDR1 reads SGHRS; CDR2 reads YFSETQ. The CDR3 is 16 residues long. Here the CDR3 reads CASSLEATWSTDTQYF. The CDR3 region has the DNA TGCGCCAGCAGCTTGGAGGCGACCTGGAGCACAGATACGCAGTATTTT.

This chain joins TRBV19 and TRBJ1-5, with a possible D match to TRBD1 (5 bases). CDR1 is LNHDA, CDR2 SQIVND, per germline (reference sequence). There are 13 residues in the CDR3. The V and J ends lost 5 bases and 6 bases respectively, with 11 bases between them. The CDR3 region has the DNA TGTGCCAGTAGTCAGAGGGGAGGTCAGCCCCAGCATTTT. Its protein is CASSQRGGQPQHF.